This is a list of T cell receptor beta chains from one sample in a study of identical twins. TCRdb re-called the 5' RACE reads with MiXCR, one entry per CDR3 protein. The table includes approximately 700,000 distinct CDR3 sequences, around 6% detected once. The sequenced sample consisted of naive T cells sorted from blood. The receptors shown here come from a man between 18 and 29 years old in good health. Each CDR3 is given with its conserved first and last residue. Fields, in order: J gene, V gene, D gene, clone size, CDR3 protein, CDR3 DNA. The D gene is left open where the match is weak. The size entry is marked missing in some rows and otherwise reads once, few, many or a size class.

j_call: TRBJ2-3; v_call: TRBV2; d_call: NA; clone_size: NA; cdr3_aa: CASNDGLQGTDTQYF; cdr3_nt: TGTGCCAGCAATGACGGTCTTCAAGGAACAGATACGCAGTATTTT
j_call: TRBJ1-1; v_call: TRBV14; d_call: NA; clone_size: few; cdr3_aa: CASSLQDTGEAFF; cdr3_nt: TGTGCCAGCAGCCTACAAGATACAGGGGAAGCTTTCTTT
j_call: TRBJ2-3; v_call: TRBV12-3/TRBV12-4; d_call: TRBD1; clone_size: many; cdr3_aa: CASTRTGASTDTQYF; cdr3_nt: TGTGCCAGCACCCGGACAGGGGCTAGCACAGATACGCAGTATTTT
j_call: TRBJ2-4; v_call: TRBV3-1; d_call: TRBD1; clone_size: many; cdr3_aa: CASSQNRGWAKNIQYF; cdr3_nt: TGTGCCAGCAGCCAAAACAGGGGGTGGGCCAAAAACATTCAGTACTTC
j_call: TRBJ1-1; v_call: TRBV7-9; d_call: TRBD1; clone_size: few; cdr3_aa: CASSSKGQAANTEAFF; cdr3_nt: TGTGCCAGCAGCTCCAAAGGACAGGCCGCGAACACTGAAGCTTTCTTT
j_call: TRBJ2-7; v_call: TRBV15; d_call: TRBD1; clone_size: many; cdr3_aa: CATSGYRGRYEQYF; cdr3_nt: TGTGCCACCAGCGGTTACAGGGGGCGTTACGAGCAGTACTTC
j_call: TRBJ2-2; v_call: TRBV20-1; d_call: NA; clone_size: few; cdr3_aa: CSASSSSGSGELFF; cdr3_nt: TGCAGTGCTAGTAGTTCGAGCGGTAGCGGGGAGCTGTTTTTT
j_call: TRBJ1-3; v_call: TRBV5-1; d_call: NA; clone_size: NA; cdr3_aa: CASTPSPRQALRRNTIYF; cdr3_nt: TGCGCCAGCACCCCGTCACCGAGGCAAGCCCTTCGCCGAAACACCATATATTTT
j_call: TRBJ2-7; v_call: TRBV29-1; d_call: TRBD2; clone_size: NA; cdr3_aa: CSVEDQTSSGNEQYF; cdr3_nt: TGCAGCGTTGAAGACCAGACTAGCTCGGGCAACGAGCAGTACTTC
j_call: TRBJ1-6; v_call: TRBV9; d_call: NA; clone_size: many; cdr3_aa: CASSGTLYNSPLHF; cdr3_nt: TGTGCCAGCAGCGGAACTCTCTATAATTCACCCCTCCACTTT
j_call: TRBJ2-5; v_call: TRBV6-1; d_call: TRBD2; clone_size: NA; cdr3_aa: CASSKQGTSGSTQYF; cdr3_nt: TGTGCCAGCAGCAAACAGGGGACTAGCGGGTCCACCCAGTACTTC
j_call: TRBJ1-2; v_call: TRBV5-5; d_call: TRBD1; clone_size: few; cdr3_aa: CASSLAPTGDGYTF; cdr3_nt: TGTGCCAGCAGCTTGGCCCCGACAGGGGATGGCTACACCTTC
j_call: TRBJ2-2; v_call: TRBV5-1; d_call: TRBD2; clone_size: NA; cdr3_aa: CASMGLGAGELFF; cdr3_nt: TGCGCCAGCATGGGACTAGGGGCCGGGGAGCTGTTTTTT
j_call: TRBJ2-3; v_call: TRBV15; d_call: TRBD2; clone_size: many; cdr3_aa: CATSSRAGGVDTQYF; cdr3_nt: TGTGCCACCAGCAGTCGAGCGGGAGGGGTGGATACGCAGTATTTT
j_call: TRBJ1-1; v_call: TRBV20-1; d_call: NA; clone_size: few; cdr3_aa: CSAGQTVNTEAFF; cdr3_nt: TGCAGTGCTGGCCAGACGGTTAACACTGAAGCTTTCTTT
j_call: TRBJ2-5; v_call: TRBV28; d_call: NA; clone_size: many; cdr3_aa: CASKDSKTEDFQETQYF; cdr3_nt: TGTGCCAGCAAGGATTCAAAGACAGAAGATTTCCAAGAGACCCAGTACTTC
j_call: TRBJ2-3; v_call: TRBV24-1; d_call: NA; clone_size: many; cdr3_aa: CATSRTTTDTQYF; cdr3_nt: TGTGCCACCTCGCGGACTACCACAGATACGCAGTATTTT
j_call: TRBJ2-1; v_call: TRBV11-2; d_call: NA; clone_size: once; cdr3_aa: CASSRAPGGLRDEQFF; cdr3_nt: TGTGCCAGCAGCCGGGCCCCCGGGGGCCTGAGAGATGAGCAGTTCTTC
j_call: TRBJ1-2; v_call: TRBV29-1; d_call: NA; clone_size: NA; cdr3_aa: CSVASGTANYGYTF; cdr3_nt: TGCAGCGTTGCCTCCGGGACGGCTAACTATGGCTACACCTTC
j_call: TRBJ1-2; v_call: TRBV12-3/TRBV12-4; d_call: NA; clone_size: few; cdr3_aa: CASRRMLGTSVLSGYTF; cdr3_nt: TGTGCCAGCAGACGAATGTTGGGGACTTCCGTTTTGAGTGGCTACACCTTC
j_call: TRBJ1-3; v_call: TRBV7-9; d_call: NA; clone_size: many; cdr3_aa: CASSLAGEGNTIYF; cdr3_nt: TGTGCCAGCAGCTTAGCTGGGGAAGGAAACACCATATATTTT
j_call: TRBJ2-5; v_call: TRBV12-3/TRBV12-4; d_call: NA; clone_size: NA; cdr3_aa: CASSRWTDQETQYF; cdr3_nt: TGTGCCAGCAGCCGTTGGACGGATCAAGAGACCCAGTACTTC
j_call: TRBJ2-2; v_call: TRBV4-3; d_call: TRBD1; clone_size: many; cdr3_aa: CASSLQPGQGNGELFF; cdr3_nt: TGCGCCAGCAGCCTTCAACCGGGACAGGGAAACGGGGAGCTGTTTTTT
j_call: TRBJ2-5; v_call: TRBV28; d_call: TRBD1; clone_size: NA; cdr3_aa: CASSRLRTGGETQYF; cdr3_nt: TGTGCCAGCAGTCGACTTAGGACAGGTGGGGAGACCCAGTACTTC
j_call: TRBJ2-1; v_call: TRBV12-3/TRBV12-4; d_call: TRBD2; clone_size: many; cdr3_aa: CASSLRLADQFF; cdr3_nt: TGTGCCAGCAGTCTTCGACTAGCGGACCAGTTCTTC
j_call: TRBJ2-3; v_call: TRBV20-1; d_call: TRBD2; clone_size: few; cdr3_aa: CSVGGGAPDTQYF; cdr3_nt: TGCAGTGTCGGGGGAGGGGCCCCAGATACGCAGTATTTT
j_call: TRBJ2-2; v_call: TRBV6-4; d_call: TRBD2; clone_size: few; cdr3_aa: CASSVELAGVVNTGELFF; cdr3_nt: TGTGCCAGCAGTGTGGAACTAGCGGGAGTTGTGAACACCGGGGAGCTGTTTTTT
j_call: TRBJ2-1; v_call: TRBV28; d_call: NA; clone_size: few; cdr3_aa: CASSLGGGRQGSRNEQFF; cdr3_nt: TGTGCCAGCAGTTTAGGGGGGGGTCGACAGGGAAGTCGAAATGAGCAGTTCTTC
j_call: TRBJ1-5; v_call: TRBV2; d_call: TRBD1; clone_size: NA; cdr3_aa: CASSLQGQSQPQHF; cdr3_nt: TGTGCCAGCAGTTTACAGGGACAGTCCCAGCCCCAGCATTTT
j_call: TRBJ2-1; v_call: TRBV6-5; d_call: NA; clone_size: few; cdr3_aa: CASSYTSGRNSYNEQFF; cdr3_nt: TGTGCCAGCAGTTACACCTCGGGGCGCAATTCCTACAATGAGCAGTTCTTC
j_call: TRBJ2-1; v_call: TRBV7-7; d_call: NA; clone_size: many; cdr3_aa: CASSPFVGASYNEQFF; cdr3_nt: TGTGCCAGCAGCCCTTTCGTCGGGGCCTCCTACAATGAGCAGTTCTTC
j_call: TRBJ2-2; v_call: TRBV27; d_call: NA; clone_size: many; cdr3_aa: CASSFHRANTGELFF; cdr3_nt: TGTGCCAGCAGTTTCCACAGGGCCAACACCGGGGAGCTGTTTTTT
j_call: TRBJ2-1; v_call: TRBV5-6; d_call: NA; clone_size: many; cdr3_aa: CASSHGLEQFF; cdr3_nt: TGTGCCAGCAGCCACGGACTTGAGCAGTTCTTC
j_call: TRBJ2-1; v_call: TRBV29-1; d_call: TRBD2; clone_size: many; cdr3_aa: CSTESGTSGIENEQFF; cdr3_nt: TGCAGCACTGAATCCGGGACTAGCGGGATAGAGAATGAGCAGTTCTTC
j_call: TRBJ2-1; v_call: TRBV6-1; d_call: NA; clone_size: NA; cdr3_aa: CASVGGFGSSYNEQFF; cdr3_nt: TGTGCCAGCGTGGGGGGTTTCGGGAGCTCCTACAATGAGCAGTTCTTC
j_call: TRBJ2-2; v_call: TRBV11-3; d_call: TRBD2; clone_size: NA; cdr3_aa: CASSWLAGDTGELFF; cdr3_nt: TGTGCCAGCAGCTGGCTAGCGGGAGACACCGGGGAGCTGTTTTTT